This is a list of T cell receptor beta chains from one sample in a study of blood T cells in healthy people across ages. One entry per CDR3 protein, called by TCRdb with MiXCR from the 5' RACE reads. The profile shows 890,000 or so distinct CDR3 sequences, around 68% of them singletons. Sample: blood. Receptors were obtained from a man aged 25-40 years in good health. The CDR3 runs from the conserved cysteine through the conserved F or W.

v_call	j_call	cdr3_aa
TRBV3-1	.	CASSLPLGGEETQYF
TRBV5-1	TRBJ2-1	CASSSGQGTDEQFF
TRBV11-3	TRBJ2-5	CASSTGQAYQETQYF
TRBV10-3	TRBJ1-3	CAISETRDSSGNTIYF
TRBV29-1	TRBJ1-1	CSVQSGNTEAFF
TRBV28	TRBJ2-7	CASSSLVGTDSSYEQYF
TRBV28	TRBJ1-2	CASSPVGGHYGYTF
TRBV10-3	.	CAISESVGEQYF
TRBV20-1	TRBJ1-1	CSAAGTGNTEAFF
TRBV10-3	TRBJ2-5	CAISDRYQETQYF
TRBV18	TRBJ2-6	CASSPSGGARGANVLTF
TRBV20-1	TRBJ1-2	CSASQGEVYGYTF
TRBV6-2/TRBV6-3	TRBJ2-4	CASSYLLPARDPRNVQYF
TRBV7-3	TRBJ1-1	CASSFAGRNTEAFF
TRBV5-1	TRBJ2-1	CASSLVRSLSFSYNEQFF
TRBV24-1	TRBJ2-5	CATRAGWKTQYF
TRBV29-1	TRBJ2-3	CSVEDQSGSQDTQYF
TRBV12-3/TRBV12-4	TRBJ2-7	CASSFQEVTYEQYF
TRBV18	.	CASSPLKTGTLEQYF
TRBV24-1	TRBJ2-7	CATRPSYEQYF
TRBV2	TRBJ2-2	CACTLGQTPGELFF
TRBV6-5	TRBJ1-2	CASCSPGRDYGYTF
TRBV20-1	TRBJ1-2	CSARSGGLDGYTF
TRBV15	TRBJ1-6	CATSSKGQESSYNSPLHF